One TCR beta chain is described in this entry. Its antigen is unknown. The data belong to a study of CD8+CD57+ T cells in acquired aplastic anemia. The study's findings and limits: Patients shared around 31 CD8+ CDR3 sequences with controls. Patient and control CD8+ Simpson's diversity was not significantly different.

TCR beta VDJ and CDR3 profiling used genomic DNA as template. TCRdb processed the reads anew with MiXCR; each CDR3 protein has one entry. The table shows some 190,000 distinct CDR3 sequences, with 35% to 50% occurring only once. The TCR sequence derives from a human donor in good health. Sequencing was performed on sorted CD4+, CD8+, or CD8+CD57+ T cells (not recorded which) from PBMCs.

CDR3: CSVRTATYEQYF. CDR3 nucleotide sequence: TGCAGCGTTCGGACAGCAACCTACGAGCAGTACTTC. The chain joins TRBV29-1 to TRBJ2-7, with D perhaps TRBD1 (6 bases). Germline CDR1 is SQVTM and CDR2 is ANQGSEA. Trimming removed 5 bases at V and 2 bases at J, with 10 bases between. This CDR3 has 12 amino acids.